These 27 T cell receptor beta chains were all obtained from the same sample, sequenced in a study of blood T cells in healthy people across ages. PCR was performed a second time for about 7 to 12 cycles using a sample-barcoded 5' primer and a J-beta primer mix. TCRdb ran MiXCR on the 5' RACE reads and lists one entry per CDR3 protein. Of about 620,000 distinct CDR3 sequences in the sample, roughly 20% were seen once. The specimen sequenced was blood. The receptors derive from a man aged 65 to 79 in good health.

This clonotype was recorded a few times. The genes are TRBV14 and TRBJ2-2; D is ambiguous. Germline V lookup: CDR1 SGHDN, CDR2 FVKESK. The CDR3 is 14 residues long. Trimming took 3 bases from V and 4 from J, leaving 9 bases between them. The CDR3 DNA is TGTGCCAGCAGCCACTGGGCGGCCACCGGGGAGCTGTTTTTT. Its protein product is CASSHWAATGELFF.

This clonotype was recorded at least ten times. V usage is TRBV7-9 and J usage is TRBJ1-4, with 9 bases identical to TRBD1. This CDR3 has 14 residues. The germline V gene has CDR1 SEHNR and CDR2 FQNEAQ (reference sequence). V lost 4 bases and J lost 8; bases outside the gene matches: 5. The DNA of the CDR3 is TGTGCCAGCAGCTCGGGACAGGGAGGCGAAAAACTGTTTTTT. The encoded protein is CASSSGQGGEKLFF.

The V call is TRBV20-1, the J call TRBJ2-7; tentatively, D is TRBD1 (6 bases). Per the germline V gene, CDR1 is DFQATT and CDR2 is SNEGSKA (reference sequence). This CDR3 has 13 amino acids. The CDR3 DNA is TGCAGCGTTTCAGCAGCCCTCAGGGGAGAGCAGTACTTC. Its protein product is CSVSAALRGEQYF.

Only a few counts were recorded for this clonotype. The chain has TRBV7-2 and TRBJ1-1; D is ambiguous. V lost 5 bases and J lost 5, with 15 bases in between. CDR3 size: 14 residues. Germline lookup yields CDR1 SGHTA and CDR2 FQGNSA. The CDR3 loop is CASSLSNGRTEAFF. The DNA of the CDR3 is TGTGCCAGCAGCCTATCAAACGGGAGGACTGAAGCTTTCTTT.

The chain links TRBV12-3 or TRBV12-4 to TRBJ1-1; D is unresolved. With 2 bases removed from V and 0 bases from J, the gap between germline ends came to 7 bases. This CDR3 region has 14 residues. CDR3 coding DNA: TGTGCCAGCAGTTTATATGACATGAACACTGAAGCTTTCTTT. It is translated as CASSLYDMNTEAFF.

This clonotype has a handful of counts. The chain couples TRBV10-3 to TRBJ2-7, with TRBD2 as a possible D gene (5 bases). Trimming removed 6 bases at V and 0 bases at J, with 9 bases between. Looked up from germline, CDR1 is ENHRY and CDR2 is SYGVKD. The CDR3 length is 13 residues. This CDR3 reads CAISRTYSYEQYF. The CDR3 DNA sequence: TGTGCCATCAGCCGGACTTACTCCTACGAGCAGTACTTC.

In its sample, this clonotype was seen a few times. The rearrangement joins TRBV20-1 to TRBJ2-7; 12 bases are a match to TRBD2. The germline gives CDR1 DFQATT, CDR2 SNEGSKA (reference sequence). V lost 4 bases and J lost 4; bases outside the gene matches: 11. The CDR3 runs to 16 residues. In nucleotides, the CDR3 is TGCAGTGCTACCCCGACTAGCGGGAGTGCAAGGTACGAGCAGTACTTC. Residues: CSATPTSGSARYEQYF.

Notes on this clonotype: A much more abundant neighbour one base away suggests this may be a read error. CDR3 amino acids: CANSLDPLGEQYF. CDR3 sequence (DNA): TGTGCCAACAGCCTCGACCCGTTGGGGGAGCAGTACTTC. This chain links TRBV6-6 with TRBJ2-5; the D call may be TRBD1 or TRBD2 (5 bases each). The CDR3 covers 13 residues. Trimming removed 10 bases at V and 11 bases at J, with 23 bases between. CDR1 and CDR2 (germline): MNHNY, SVGAGI (reference sequence).

At least ten counts were recorded for this clonotype. The J gene is TRBJ1-5, the V gene TRBV28; D not resolved. CDR1 MDHEN and CDR2 SYDVKM come from the germline V gene. The CDR3 is 13 residues long. Trimming cost V 7 bases and J 0 bases, with 7 bases left between them. The CDR3 is CASTLYSNQPQHF. CDR3 DNA: TGTGCCAGCACCCTTTATAGCAATCAGCCCCAGCATTTT.

This clonotype was seen a single time. The chain has TRBV4-1 and TRBJ2-5; D gene unclear. The V and J ends lost 0 bases and 1 base respectively, with 9 bases between them. This CDR3 region has 15 residues. From germline, CDR1 is MGHRA and CDR2 YSYEKL. This chain's CDR3 is CASSQDYGFQETQYF. The CDR3 coding sequence is TGCGCCAGCAGCCAAGATTACGGCTTCCAAGAGACCCAGTACTTC.

The V call is TRBV20-1, the J call TRBJ2-4; the D is unclear. This CDR3 spans 12 amino acids. V shed 6 bases and J shed 0 bases, with 6 bases lying between them. Per germline, CDR1 DFQATT and CDR2 SNEGSKA (reference sequence). CDR3 residues: CSAERAKNIQYF. CDR3 coding DNA: TGCAGTGCCGAGCGAGCCAAAAACATTCAGTACTTC.

Concerning this clonotype: Relative to the germline gene, one junction end is altered; a read error may explain this. The rearrangement uses TRBV29-1 and TRBJ2-5; the match to TRBD2 covers 8 bases. In germline, CDR1 is SQVTM, CDR2 ANQGSEA. The length of the CDR3 is 14 residues. The CDR3 is CGVDDREGRETQYF. DNA of the CDR3: TGCGGCGTTGACGATCGGGAGGGCCGAGAGACCCAGTACTTC. Complete variable domain (other parts from reference TRBV29-1 and TRBJ2-5): SAVISQKPSRDICQRGTSLTIQCQVDSQVTMMFWYRQQPGQSLTLIATANQGSEATYESGFVIDKFPISRPNLTFSTLTVSNMSPEDSSIYLCGVDDREGRETQYFGPGTRLLVL.

This clonotype was counted only a few times. The chain carries TRBV7-3 and TRBJ2-3, with TRBD2 matching 9 bases. The CDR3 length is 18 residues. The germline V gene encodes CDR1 SGHTA and CDR2 FQGTGA. Trimming removed 2 bases from V and 2 bases from J; junction bases left unmatched: 11. The CDR3 here is CASSLGPGASGITDTQYF. The CDR3 nucleotides are TGTGCCAGCAGCTTAGGGCCCGGGGCTAGCGGGATCACAGATACGCAGTATTTT.

The rearrangement uses TRBV7-2 and TRBJ1-2; 8 bases agree with TRBD1. The CDR3 extends over 17 amino acids. Trimming at V came to 1 base and at J to 5 bases, leaving 12 bases not matched to a gene. The germline V gene encodes CDR1 SGHTA and CDR2 FQGNSA. CDR3 protein: CASSLGVGTGDTYGYTF. The CDR3 DNA reads as TGTGCCAGCAGCTTAGGAGTCGGGACAGGAGATACTTATGGCTACACCTTC.

The sample holds many counts of this clonotype. The chain joins TRBV7-2 to TRBJ2-3; D is ambiguous. Germline CDR1 reads SGHTA; CDR2 reads FQGNSA. V lost 1 base and J lost 3, with 5 bases in between. This CDR3 is 13 amino acids long. The CDR3 DNA follows: TGTGCCAGCAGCTTAGGGCGGACAGATACGCAGTATTTT. Its translation: CASSLGRTDTQYF.

This clonotype has a handful of counts. This chain links TRBV20-1 with TRBJ2-1; 9 positions agree with TRBD2. The CDR3 extends over 15 amino acids. The germline V gene has CDR1 DFQATT and CDR2 SNEGSKA (reference sequence). V was pared by 6 bases and J by 4 bases, with 10 bases of the junction left unmatched. In nucleotides, the CDR3 is TGCAGTGCGGATCCGGGACTAGCAGAGTACAATGAGCAGTTCTTC. Its protein product is CSADPGLAEYNEQFF.

This clonotype was seen more than once but under ten times. The chain joins TRBV5-1 to TRBJ2-5, with D tentatively TRBD2 (5 bases). Gene TRBJ2-1 matches the end of the DNA better, so the J call may be wrong. The CDR3 extends over 15 amino acids. Germline-derived CDR1 and CDR2 are SGHRS and YFSETQ. The DNA of the CDR3 is TGCGCCAGCAGCAAACTAGAGGGCTACGACAATGAGCAGTTCTTC. Its translation is CASSKLEGYDNEQFF.

The rearrangement uses TRBV4-3 and TRBJ1-4; D remains unclear. Germline V gives CDR1 LGHNA, CDR2 YSLEER. The length of the CDR3 is 16 residues. Between the trimmed V and J ends, which lost 0 bases and 0 bases, there was a span of 8 bases. The CDR3 sequence is CASSQDGPSTNEKLFF. CDR3 DNA sequence: TGCGCCAGCAGCCAAGATGGGCCTTCAACTAATGAAAAACTGTTTTTT.

The rearrangement joins TRBV28 to TRBJ1-6; D not certain. The CDR3 runs to 13 residues. V dropped 6 bases and J dropped 4 bases, with 7 bases sitting between them. CDR1 MDHEN and CDR2 SYDVKM come from the germline V gene. CDR3 nucleotide sequence: TGTGCCAGCAGCCTGGAGTATAATTCACCCCTCCACTTT. Its protein is CASSLEYNSPLHF.

A single count supports this clonotype. V and J are TRBV6-5 and TRBJ2-3; D is perhaps TRBD2 (5 bases). The CDR3 spans 12 residues. Looked up from germline, CDR1 is MNHEY and CDR2 is SVGAGI. Deletions cut 6 bases from V and 5 bases from J, with 9 bases between. The DNA of the CDR3 is TGTGCCAGCAGCAACGGGGTAGATACGCAGTATTTT. This translates into CASSNGVDTQYF.

The rearrangement uses TRBV7-2 and TRBJ1-2, with a tentative D call TRBD1 (5 bases). CDR3 size: 14 residues. Per germline, CDR1 SGHTA and CDR2 FQGNSA. V was cut by 1 base and J by 4 bases, with 10 bases left in between. The CDR3 DNA is TGTGCCAGCAGCTTAGGCGGGACCATCTATGGCTACACCTTC. This encodes CASSLGGTIYGYTF.

The V gene is TRBV20-1, the J gene TRBJ2-5, with TRBD2 as a possible D gene (7 bases). The germline V gene has CDR1 DFQATT and CDR2 SNEGSKA (reference sequence). The CDR3 has 15 amino acids. Trimming removed 0 bases from V and 7 bases from J, with 18 bases in between. Written as DNA, the CDR3 is TGCAGTGCTAGAGACGAGGGGGGGCCGTCTCGGACCCAGTACTTC. Amino acids: CSARDEGGPSRTQYF.

This chain connects TRBV3-1 to TRBJ2-5, with D perhaps matching TRBD1 (5 bases). The assigned J gene may be wrong: the sequence end matches TRBJ2-7 better. This CDR3 region has 15 residues. Per germline, CDR1 LGHDT and CDR2 YNNKEL (reference sequence). The CDR3 nucleotides read TGTGCCAGCAGCCAGTCGCAGGGATCGAGCTACGAGCAGTACTTC. This encodes CASSQSQGSSYEQYF.

This clonotype has ten or more counts. The rearrangement uses TRBV4-2 and TRBJ2-2, with 11 bases lining up with TRBD2. Trimming took 1 base from V and 3 from J; bases not matched to a gene: 4. The CDR3 length is 17 residues. CDR1 is LGHNA and CDR2 is YNFKEQ in the germline V gene. The CDR3 DNA reads TGTGCCAGCAGCCAAGGAGGGGGACTAGCGGACACCGGGGAGCTGTTTTTT. Amino acid sequence: CASSQGGGLADTGELFF.

The rearrangement uses TRBV29-1 and TRBJ2-7; a weak D match, TRBD2 (5 bases). Germline loops: CDR1 SQVTM, CDR2 ANQGSEA. This CDR3 comprises 14 residues. V was shortened by 5 bases and J by 3 bases, with 17 bases between the two germline ends. The CDR3 nucleotides read TGCAGCGTTATCCCCACTAGTTCAGACTACGAGCAGTACTTC. Protein: CSVIPTSSDYEQYF.

This clonotype was observed a few times. The J gene is TRBJ1-4, the V gene TRBV7-2; the D gene is possibly TRBD1 (5 bases). V was shortened by 5 bases and J by 3 bases, with 13 bases between the two germline ends. CDR1 and CDR2 from the germline V gene are SGHTA and FQGNSA. The CDR3 length is 15 residues. CDR3: CASSDSGRSNEKLFF. Written as DNA, the CDR3 is TGTGCCAGCAGCGACAGCGGACGCTCTAATGAAAAACTGTTTTTT.

The chain uses TRBV5-1 and TRBJ2-1; 8 bases fit TRBD2. V shed 0 bases and J 1 base; nucleotides not matched to a gene: 9. The CDR3 length is 18 residues. Looked up from germline, CDR1 is SGHRS and CDR2 is YFSETQ. CDR3 region: CASSLGLARVPSYNEQFF. The DNA for the CDR3 is TGCGCCAGCAGCTTGGGACTAGCGCGCGTACCATCCTACAATGAGCAGTTCTTC.